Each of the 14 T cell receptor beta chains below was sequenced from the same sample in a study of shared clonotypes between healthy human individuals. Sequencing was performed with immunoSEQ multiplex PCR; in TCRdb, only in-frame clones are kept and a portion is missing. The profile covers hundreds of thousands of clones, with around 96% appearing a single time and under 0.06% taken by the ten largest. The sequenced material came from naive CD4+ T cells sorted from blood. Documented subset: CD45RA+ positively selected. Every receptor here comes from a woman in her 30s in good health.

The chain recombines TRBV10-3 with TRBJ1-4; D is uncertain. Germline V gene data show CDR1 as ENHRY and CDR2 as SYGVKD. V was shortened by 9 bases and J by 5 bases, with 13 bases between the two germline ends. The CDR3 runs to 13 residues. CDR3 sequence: CAMASRINEKLFF. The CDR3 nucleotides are TGTGCCATGGCCAGCCGGATCAATGAAAAACTGTTTTTT.

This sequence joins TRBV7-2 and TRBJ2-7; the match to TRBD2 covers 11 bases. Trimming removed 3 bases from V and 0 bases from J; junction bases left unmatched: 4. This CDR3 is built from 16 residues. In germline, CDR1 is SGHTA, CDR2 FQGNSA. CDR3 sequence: CASSFQTSGASYEQYF. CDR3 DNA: TGTGCCAGCAGCTTCCAGACTAGCGGGGCCTCCTACGAGCAGTACTTC.

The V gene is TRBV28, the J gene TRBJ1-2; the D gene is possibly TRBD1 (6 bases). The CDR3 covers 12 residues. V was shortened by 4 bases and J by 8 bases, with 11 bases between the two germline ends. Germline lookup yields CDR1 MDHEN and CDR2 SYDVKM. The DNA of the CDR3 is TGTGCCAGCAGTTCTCCCGGGGGCGGCTACACCTTC. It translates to CASSSPGGGYTF.

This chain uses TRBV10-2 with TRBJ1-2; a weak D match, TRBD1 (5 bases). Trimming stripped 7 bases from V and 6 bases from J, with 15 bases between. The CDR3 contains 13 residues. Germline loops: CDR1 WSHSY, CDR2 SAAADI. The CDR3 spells CASKSSGWDGYTF. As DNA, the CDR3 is TGCGCCAGCAAGTCTTCAGGGTGGGATGGCTACACCTTC.

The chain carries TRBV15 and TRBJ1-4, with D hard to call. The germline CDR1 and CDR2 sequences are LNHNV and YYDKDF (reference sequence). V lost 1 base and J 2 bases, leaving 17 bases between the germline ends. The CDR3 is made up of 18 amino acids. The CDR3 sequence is CATSRALGTDTTNEKLFF. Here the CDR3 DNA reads TGTGCCACCAGCAGAGCGTTAGGAACAGATACGACTAATGAAAAACTGTTTTTT.

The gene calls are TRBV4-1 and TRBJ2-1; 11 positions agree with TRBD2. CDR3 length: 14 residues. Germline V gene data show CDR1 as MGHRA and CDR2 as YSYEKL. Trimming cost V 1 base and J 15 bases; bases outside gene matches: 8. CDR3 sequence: CASSQVLAGGFRFF. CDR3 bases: TGCGCCAGCAGCCAAGTCCTAGCGGGAGGTTTCCGGTTCTTC.

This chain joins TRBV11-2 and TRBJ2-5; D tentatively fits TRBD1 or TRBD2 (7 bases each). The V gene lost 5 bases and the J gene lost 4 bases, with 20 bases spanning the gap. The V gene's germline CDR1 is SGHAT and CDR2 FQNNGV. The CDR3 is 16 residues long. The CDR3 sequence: CASSPGGGPGVETQYF. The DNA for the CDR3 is TGTGCCAGCAGCCCAGGGGGGGGGCCAGGGGTAGAGACCCAGTACTTC.

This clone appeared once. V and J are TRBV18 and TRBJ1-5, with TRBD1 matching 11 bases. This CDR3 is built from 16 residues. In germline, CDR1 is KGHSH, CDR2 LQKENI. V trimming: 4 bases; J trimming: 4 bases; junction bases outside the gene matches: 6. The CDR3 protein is CASSRTGGVRNQPQHF. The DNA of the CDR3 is TGTGCCAGCTCACGGACAGGGGGCGTAAGAAATCAGCCCCAGCATTTT. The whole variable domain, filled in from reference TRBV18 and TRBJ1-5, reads NAGVMQNPRHLVRRRGQEARLRCSPMKGHSHVYWYRQLPEEGLKFMVYLQKENIIDESGMPKERFSAEFPKEGPSILRIQQVVRGDSAAYFCASSRTGGVRNQPQHFGDGTRLSIL.

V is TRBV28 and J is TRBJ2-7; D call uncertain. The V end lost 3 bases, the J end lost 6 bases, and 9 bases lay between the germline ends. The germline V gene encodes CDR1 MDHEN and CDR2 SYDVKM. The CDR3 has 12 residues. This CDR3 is CASSFEGREQYF. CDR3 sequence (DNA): TGTGCCAGCAGTTTCGAAGGTCGCGAGCAGTACTTC.

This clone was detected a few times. CDR3 bases: TGCAGTGCTAGGATATTTGAAGCTTTCTTT. Translation: CSARIFEAFF. The chain employs TRBV20-1 and TRBJ1-1, with D hard to call. The V end was cut by 3 bases, the J end by 7 bases, with 6 bases between. The V gene's germline CDR1 is DFQATT and CDR2 SNEGSKA (reference sequence). The CDR3 covers 10 residues.

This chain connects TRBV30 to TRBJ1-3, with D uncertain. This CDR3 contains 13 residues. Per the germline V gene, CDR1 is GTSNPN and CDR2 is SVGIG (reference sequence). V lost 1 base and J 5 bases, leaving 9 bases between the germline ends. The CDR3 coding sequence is TGTGCCTGGAGTGCGGCAGTTAGAAACACCATATATTTT. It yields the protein CAWSAAVRNTIYF. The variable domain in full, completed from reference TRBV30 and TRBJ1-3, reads SQTIHQWPATLVQPVGSPLSLECTVEGTSNPNLYWYRQAAGRGLQLLFYSVGIGQISSEVPQNLSASRPQDRQFILSSKKLLLSDSGFYLCAWSAAVRNTIYFGEGSWLTVV.

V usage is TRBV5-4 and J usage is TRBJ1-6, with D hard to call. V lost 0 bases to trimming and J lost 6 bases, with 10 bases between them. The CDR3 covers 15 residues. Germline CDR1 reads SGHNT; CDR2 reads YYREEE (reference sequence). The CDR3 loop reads CASSLDGGINSPLHF. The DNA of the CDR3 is TGTGCCAGCAGCTTGGATGGAGGGATTAATTCACCCCTCCACTTT.

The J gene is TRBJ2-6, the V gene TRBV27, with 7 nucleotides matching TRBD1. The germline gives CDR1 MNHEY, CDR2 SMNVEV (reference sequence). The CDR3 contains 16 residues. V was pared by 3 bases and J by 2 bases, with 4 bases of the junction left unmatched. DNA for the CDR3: TGTGCCAGCAGTTTCCCAGGACAGGCTGGGGCCAACGTCCTGACTTTC. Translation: CASSFPGQAGANVLTF.

The CDR3 sequence is CASSPRTTSGTYEQYF. In DNA, the CDR3 is TGTGCCAGCTCACCCCGAACGACTAGCGGGACCTACGAGCAGTACTTC. The V gene is TRBV18, the J gene TRBJ2-7, with 11 nucleotides matching TRBD2. CDR3 length: 16 amino acids. J lost 2 bases, V lost 3 bases, and 6 bases had no gene match. Germline assignment: CDR1 KGHSH and CDR2 LQKENI.